These T cell receptor beta chains were read from a single sample in a study of cytomegalovirus exposure and HLA in healthy donors. Clones were sequenced by immunoSEQ multiplex PCR, and TCRdb holds only the in-frame ones, with some missing. The data show approximately 110,000 clones, approximately 70% seen once. Sequenced sample: PBMCs. All receptors derive from a man in his sixties in good health and CMV-seropositive. Both conserved end residues are part of each CDR3. The D gene is left open where the match is weak. Not every row has a clone size; where given, it reads once, few, many or a size class.

D: TRBD1
length: 14
size: -
J: TRBJ2-3
V: TRBV30
DNA: TGTGCCTGGAGTGGGACAGGGAATTCAGATACGCAGTATTTT
CDR3: CAWSGTGNSDTQYF

D: -
length: 13
size: -
J: TRBJ2-7
V: TRBV19
DNA: TGTGCCAGTAGTACGCCAGGCTCCTACGAGCAGTACTTC
CDR3: CASSTPGSYEQYF

D: -
length: 16
size: -
J: TRBJ1-5
V: TRBV7-2
DNA: TGTGCCAGCAGCCAAAACGGTGGCGGGAGCAATCAGCCCCAGCATTTT
CDR3: CASSQNGGGSNQPQHF

D: -
length: 12
size: once
J: TRBJ2-2
V: TRBV7-9
DNA: TGTGCCAGCAGCTTAGGTGCGGGGGAGCTGTTTTTT
CDR3: CASSLGAGELFF

D: TRBD1
length: 23
size: -
J: TRBJ1-1
V: TRBV28
DNA: TGTGCCAGCAGTTTAAAGGGCCGGATGTTGGGACAGGGATCTTTCAGTACGAACACTGAAGCTTTCTTT
CDR3: CASSLKGRMLGQGSFSTNTEAFF

D: TRBD1
length: 13
size: once
J: TRBJ2-5
V: TRBV5-5
DNA: TGTGCCAGCAGTCCGACAGGGGAAGAGACCCAGTACTTC
CDR3: CASSPTGEETQYF

D: -
length: 16
size: -
J: TRBJ1-4
V: TRBV4-1
DNA: TGCGCCAGCAGCCAAAGCCCTACTGCAACTAATGAAAAACTGTTTTTT
CDR3: CASSQSPTATNEKLFF

D: -
length: 12
size: -
J: TRBJ1-4
V: TRBV29-1
DNA: TGCAGCGTTGATTCTACAGATGAAAAACTGTTTTTT
CDR3: CSVDSTDEKLFF

D: TRBD1
length: 12
size: -
J: TRBJ1-1
V: TRBV10-3
DNA: TGTGCCAGCAATACAGGGGAAGGCTCGCCTTTCTTT
CDR3: CASNTGEGSPFF

D: -
length: 14
size: -
J: TRBJ2-7
V: TRBV5-1
DNA: TGCGCCAGCAGGTTGCTGCAGGGCGACGTCGAGCAGTACTTC
CDR3: CASRLLQGDVEQYF

D: -
length: 16
size: few
J: TRBJ1-1
V: TRBV13
DNA: TGTGCCAGCCAGAGCGGGGTCCTCGGGCTGAACACTGAAGCTTTCTTT
CDR3: CASQSGVLGLNTEAFF

D: -
length: 16
size: few
J: TRBJ2-1
V: TRBV7-9
DNA: TGTGCCAGCAGCCGCGACGCAGGGGCGAAGGACAATGAGCAGTTCTTC
CDR3: CASSRDAGAKDNEQFF

D: -
length: 16
size: -
J: TRBJ1-6
V: TRBV14
DNA: TGTGCCAGCAGCCAAGGGCTCCGGGACTATAATTCACCCCTCCACTTT
CDR3: CASSQGLRDYNSPLHF

D: TRBD2
length: 16
size: few
J: TRBJ2-7
V: TRBV7-2
DNA: TGTGCCAGCAGCTTAGTAGGGGCGGGGGGCGCCTACGAGCAGTACTTC
CDR3: CASSLVGAGGAYEQYF

D: TRBD1
length: 14
size: -
J: TRBJ1-6
V: TRBV19
DNA: TGTGCCAGTAGACAGGGGTTTAGGAATTCACCCCTCCACTTT
CDR3: CASRQGFRNSPLHF

D: -
length: 13
size: -
J: TRBJ2-7
V: TRBV5-1
DNA: TGCGCCAGCAGCCTGGATACGGCCTACGAGCAGTACTTC
CDR3: CASSLDTAYEQYF

D: TRBD1
length: 14
size: -
J: TRBJ2-1
V: TRBV7-3
DNA: TGTGCCAGCAGTTCCGGACAGGGCAACGATGAGCAGTTCTTC
CDR3: CASSSGQGNDEQFF

D: -
length: 15
size: -
J: TRBJ1-2
V: TRBV10-2
DNA: TGCGCCAGCAGTGAGTGGTTGGGGGCTAGCTATGGCTACACCTTC
CDR3: CASSEWLGASYGYTF

D: TRBD1
length: 16
size: -
J: TRBJ1-2
V: TRBV6-6
DNA: TGTGCCAGCACCGCACCTAAAGGGGGCGAGGGGTATGGCTACACCTTC
CDR3: CASTAPKGGEGYGYTF

D: -
length: 13
size: -
J: TRBJ1-2
V: TRBV7-2
DNA: TGTGCCAGCAGCTTATGGGGGGTGTCTGGCTACACCTTC
CDR3: CASSLWGVSGYTF

D: TRBD2
length: 16
size: -
J: TRBJ2-1
V: TRBV5-4
DNA: TGTGCCAGCAGCTTGGCGGTTCCTAGCGGGGGGAATGAGCAGTTCTTC
CDR3: CASSLAVPSGGNEQFF

D: TRBD1
length: 14
size: -
J: TRBJ1-4
V: TRBV6-5
DNA: TGTGCCAGCAGTCTCCGGGACAGGGACCTCAAACTGTTTTTT
CDR3: CASSLRDRDLKLFF

D: -
length: 15
size: few
J: TRBJ1-4
V: TRBV15
DNA: TGTGCCACCAGCAGAGAAGGGAGATCGAATGAAAAACTGTTTTTT
CDR3: CATSREGRSNEKLFF

D: -
length: 12
size: -
J: TRBJ2-1
V: TRBV7-3
DNA: TGTGCCAGCAGCTTAAGCCGGAGTGAGCAGTTCTTC
CDR3: CASSLSRSEQFF

D: TRBD2
length: 15
size: -
J: TRBJ2-3
V: TRBV5-1
DNA: TGCGCCAGCAGCCAGGGACTAGCGACCACAGATACGCAGTATTTT
CDR3: CASSQGLATTDTQYF

D: TRBD1
length: 16
size: -
J: TRBJ1-4
V: TRBV28
DNA: TGTGCCAGCAACGTACCCCCGGGACAGGGAGGTGAAAAACTGTTTTTT
CDR3: CASNVPPGQGGEKLFF

D: TRBD1
length: 16
size: -
J: TRBJ2-2
V: TRBV5-1
DNA: TGCGCCAGCAGCCTACCTCGAGGACAGGGGACCGGGGAGCTGTTTTTT
CDR3: CASSLPRGQGTGELFF

D: -
length: 17
size: -
J: TRBJ1-5
V: TRBV29-1
DNA: TGCAGCGTTGAAGTGGCCGGAGGGAGGCCAGTTAATCAGCCCCAGCATTTT
CDR3: CSVEVAGGRPVNQPQHF

D: TRBD2
length: 19
size: -
J: TRBJ2-3
V: TRBV7-8
DNA: TGTGCCAGCAGCCTGAGACTAGCGGGGGCCGTGGCTTACACAGATACGCAGTATTTT
CDR3: CASSLRLAGAVAYTDTQYF

D: -
length: 13
size: -
J: TRBJ1-5
V: TRBV6-1
DNA: TGTGCCAGCAGACCTGACACTTATCAGCCCCAGCATTTT
CDR3: CASRPDTYQPQHF

D: TRBD1
length: 16
size: -
J: TRBJ1-3
V: TRBV5-6
DNA: TGTGCCAGCACCTTGACAGGGATCTACTCTGGAAACACCATATATTTT
CDR3: CASTLTGIYSGNTIYF

D: -
length: 13
size: -
J: TRBJ2-3
V: TRBV19
DNA: TGTGCCAGTAGGCGGGTAAGCACAGATACGCAGTATTTT
CDR3: CASRRVSTDTQYF

D: -
length: 14
size: -
J: TRBJ1-4
V: TRBV28
DNA: TGTGCCAGCAGTTCAGGACATTTTAATGAAAAACTGTTTTTT
CDR3: CASSSGHFNEKLFF

D: -
length: 11
size: -
J: TRBJ1-1
V: TRBV5-8
DNA: TGTGCCAGCATCCCAAACACTGAAGCTTTCTTT
CDR3: CASIPNTEAFF

D: -
length: 14
size: -
J: TRBJ1-4
V: TRBV29-1
DNA: TGCAGCGTTGCTGTGGGGCCTTTTAATGAAAAACTGTTTTTT
CDR3: CSVAVGPFNEKLFF

D: -
length: 12
size: -
J: TRBJ1-1
V: TRBV18
DNA: TGTGCCAGCTCTACGAGGGGGGGTGAAGCTTTCTTT
CDR3: CASSTRGGEAFF

D: -
length: 14
size: -
J: TRBJ2-7
V: TRBV30
DNA: TGTGCCTGGAGAAAGGCGGATCCCGGGAGCGAGCAGTACTTC
CDR3: CAWRKADPGSEQYF

D: -
length: 13
size: -
J: TRBJ1-6
V: TRBV19
DNA: TGTGCCAGTAGTCCGCAGGGTGGTTCACCCCTCCACTTT
CDR3: CASSPQGGSPLHF

D: -
length: 13
size: -
J: TRBJ2-7
V: TRBV4-1
DNA: TGCGCCAGCAGCCAAGGAGGCGCCGCCGAGCAGTACTTC
CDR3: CASSQGGAAEQYF

D: -
length: 16
size: -
J: TRBJ2-3
V: TRBV21-1
DNA: TGTGCCAGCAGCAAAGCGGGTACGGGAAGCACAGATACGCAGTATTTT
CDR3: CASSKAGTGSTDTQYF

D: -
length: 13
size: -
J: TRBJ1-1
V: TRBV29-1
DNA: TGCAGCGTTGAAGATTCCATGAACACTGAAGCTTTCTTT
CDR3: CSVEDSMNTEAFF

D: -
length: 15
size: few
J: TRBJ2-5
V: TRBV7-8
DNA: TGTGCCAGCAGCATCCTTTGGGACACCCAAGAGACCCAGTACTTC
CDR3: CASSILWDTQETQYF

D: TRBD2
length: 15
size: -
J: TRBJ2-7
V: TRBV6-6
DNA: TGTGCCAGCAGTTACCCCGGGGGGGGAACCTACGAGCAGTACTTC
CDR3: CASSYPGGGTYEQYF

D: TRBD1
length: 14
size: -
J: TRBJ1-3
V: TRBV28
DNA: TGTGCCAGCAGTTTACAGGGGGCTGGAAACACCATATATTTT
CDR3: CASSLQGAGNTIYF

D: -
length: 13
size: few
J: TRBJ1-1
V: TRBV21-1
DNA: TGTGCCAGCAGCTTAGGAGGGAACACTGAAGCTTTCTTT
CDR3: CASSLGGNTEAFF

D: -
length: 16
size: -
J: TRBJ2-3
V: TRBV19
DNA: TGTGCCAGTAGTCCGCGCGCAGGGTATAGGGGAGATACGCAGTATTTT
CDR3: CASSPRAGYRGDTQYF

D: TRBD1
length: 14
size: -
J: TRBJ1-1
V: TRBV5-6
DNA: TGTGCCAGCAGCTTACCACAGGGGCGCACTGAAGCTTTCTTT
CDR3: CASSLPQGRTEAFF

D: TRBD2
length: 19
size: -
J: TRBJ2-4
V: TRBV7-2
DNA: TGTGCCAGCAGCTCCAACGGACTAGCGGGGCTAAGGGCCAAAAACATTCAGTACTTC
CDR3: CASSSNGLAGLRAKNIQYF

D: -
length: 13
size: -
J: TRBJ2-1
V: TRBV28
DNA: TGTGCCAGCACCTCTCCGTTTGACAATGAGCAGTTCTTC
CDR3: CASTSPFDNEQFF

D: -
length: 12
size: -
J: TRBJ2-7
V: TRBV28
DNA: TGTGCCAGCCAGGGTCAAGAGGACGAGCAGTACTTC
CDR3: CASQGQEDEQYF